The 18 T cell receptor beta chains listed next were all sequenced from one sample in a study of blood T cell repertoires in COVID-19. Sequencing was performed with immunoSEQ multiplex PCR; in TCRdb, only in-frame clones are kept and a portion is missing. The sample consists of over 85,000 clones, approximately 83% of them appearing once. Sequences were obtained from peripheral blood. The receptors were gathered from a woman in her sixties or seventies with acute or convalescent COVID-19.

In this sample, this clone turned up once. This chain uses TRBV6-5 with TRBJ1-2; 7 bases match TRBD1. The CDR3 runs 11 residues. The germline V gene has CDR1 MNHEY and CDR2 SVGAGI. The V segment lost 8 bases and the J segment 6 bases; nucleotides outside the gene matches: 3. The CDR3 protein is CASYRGDGYTF. The CDR3 DNA reads as TGTGCCAGCTACAGGGGCGATGGCTACACCTTC.

The J gene is TRBJ1-4, the V gene TRBV11-3; D is unresolved. Per the germline V gene, CDR1 is SGHNT and CDR2 is YENEEA. V was shortened by 0 bases and J by 4 bases, with 9 bases between the two germline ends. This CDR3 is built from 15 residues. The CDR3 DNA reads as TGTGCCAGCAGCTTAGAAACAGCAGATAATGAAAAACTGTTTTTT. Protein product: CASSLETADNEKLFF.

As concerns this clone: The junction and the germline gene differ at one end; a read error may be behind it. The gene calls are TRBV6-5 and TRBJ2-7; 9 bases line up with TRBD1. The CDR3 length is 15 residues. Germline CDR1 is MNHEY and CDR2 is SVGAGI. The chain's CDR3 is CASSYSTSGQGKLNF. CDR3 DNA: TGTGCCAGCAGTTACTCGACTTCGGGACAGGGAAAATTGAACTTC.

V is TRBV6-5 and J is TRBJ1-2, with a possible D match to TRBD1 (6 bases). V gave up 5 bases and J gave up 5 bases, with 18 bases separating them. Germline V CDR1 and CDR2: MNHEY, SVGAGI. The length of the CDR3 is 15 residues. CDR3 coding DNA: TGTGCCAGCAGTCCTCGTCCGGACAGCCCTTATGGCTACACCTTC. Amino acid sequence: CASSPRPDSPYGYTF.

J is TRBJ2-3 and V is TRBV10-3, with TRBD1 matching over 9 bases. There are 18 residues in the CDR3. The germline CDR1 and CDR2 sequences are ENHRY and SYGVKD. The V gene end was trimmed by 6 bases and the J gene end by 4 bases; junction bases not matched to a gene: 17. The CDR3 loop is CAISRGLPGQGGSDTQYF. DNA for the CDR3: TGTGCCATCAGCAGAGGACTTCCGGGACAGGGAGGGTCAGATACGCAGTATTTT.

CDR3: CATSEWSDSGANVLTF. In DNA, the CDR3 is TGTGCCACCAGTGAGTGGTCAGACTCTGGGGCCAACGTCCTGACTTTC. This rearrangement joins TRBV24-1 to TRBJ2-6; D is unresolved. Germline lookup yields CDR1 KGHDR and CDR2 SFDVKD. The CDR3 has 16 residues. The V gene lost 4 bases and the J gene lost 0 bases, with 9 bases spanning the gap.

The J gene is TRBJ2-7, the V gene TRBV5-5, with D maybe TRBD2 (6 bases). In germline, CDR1 is SGHKS, CDR2 YYEKEE (reference sequence). V was clipped by 7 bases and J by 3 bases, with 17 bases between them. The CDR3 length is 14 residues. The CDR3 here is CASLRDLMVYEQYF. As DNA, the CDR3 is TGTGCCAGCCTGCGGGACCTAATGGTCTACGAGCAGTACTTC.

This chain uses TRBV5-5 with TRBJ1-5; no firm D call. The CDR3 runs 13 residues. The V and J ends lost 0 bases and 7 bases respectively, with 8 bases between them. CDR1 is SGHKS and CDR2 is YYEKEE in the germline V gene (reference sequence). CDR3 in DNA: TGTGCCAGCAGCTTGGACACCATCCAGCCCCAGCATTTT. It codes for CASSLDTIQPQHF.

As to this clone: Relative to the germline gene, one junction end is altered; a read error may explain this. The V and J genes are TRBV28 and TRBJ1-2, with D perhaps TRBD1 (6 bases). CDR3 length equals 12 residues. CDR1 MDHEN and CDR2 SYDVKM come from the germline V gene. CDR3 sequence reads: CASSFLTGLNAF. CDR3 DNA sequence: TGTGCCAGCAGTTTTCTAACAGGGCTAAACGCCTTC.

The V call is TRBV2, the J call TRBJ2-3; D gene uncertain. Germline V lookup: CDR1 SNHLY, CDR2 FYNNEI. V lost 11 bases and J lost 5, with 11 bases in between. The CDR3 sequence is 11 residues long. CDR3 residues: CAGNAVDTQYF. DNA for the CDR3: TGTGCCGGTAACGCGGTAGATACGCAGTATTTT.

V usage is TRBV4-1 and J usage is TRBJ2-5; 10 nucleotides match TRBD2. The CDR3 totals 16 residues. The germline V gene encodes CDR1 MGHRA and CDR2 YSYEKL. With 4 bases clipped from V and 1 base from J, the junction kept 6 bases outside the gene matches. This CDR3 reads CASSLGLAGAQETQYF. The CDR3 bases are TGCGCCAGCAGCCTGGGGCTAGCGGGGGCCCAAGAGACCCAGTACTTC.

This chain's CDR3 is CASSHGQGLRGNIQYF. CDR3 DNA: TGTGCCAGCAGCCACGGACAGGGATTAAGAGGTAACATTCAGTACTTC. The chain employs TRBV11-2 and TRBJ2-4, with TRBD1 identical over 8 bases. J was trimmed by 7 bases and V by 5 bases; bases with no gene match: 13. Germline-derived CDR1 and CDR2 are SGHAT and FQNNGV. This CDR3 is built from 16 residues.

This chain connects TRBV7-8 to TRBJ1-4; D may be TRBD1 (5 bases). With 3 bases removed from V and 3 bases from J, the gap between germline ends came to 14 bases. There are 16 residues in the CDR3. Germline CDR1 and CDR2: SGHVS and FQNEAQ. As DNA, the CDR3 is TGTGCCAGCAGCTTGAGAGCGGGGGAAGCTAATGAAAAACTGTTTTTT. Encoded protein: CASSLRAGEANEKLFF.

The chain combines TRBV18 with TRBJ1-1; D is possibly TRBD1 (6 bases). The germline V gene has CDR1 KGHSH and CDR2 LQKENI. The CDR3 length is 15 residues. The V end was cut by 2 bases, the J end by 3 bases, with 13 bases between. The DNA for the CDR3 is TGTGCCAGCTCACCAGGGGCATCAGGGGACACTGAAGCTTTCTTT. Amino acid sequence: CASSPGASGDTEAFF.

The CDR3 DNA follows: TGCGCCAGCAGCTCGACAGGGAACTATGGCTACACCTTC. The encoded protein is CASSSTGNYGYTF. The chain has TRBV5-1 and TRBJ1-2; the match to TRBD1 covers 7 bases. V trimming: 3 bases; J trimming: 2 bases; junction bases outside the gene matches: 1. The germline gives CDR1 SGHRS, CDR2 YFSETQ. There are 13 residues in the CDR3.

In this sample, this clone turned up a few times. The V call is TRBV2, the J call TRBJ2-7; possibly TRBD2 for D (6 bases). The germline CDR1 and CDR2 sequences are SNHLY and FYNNEI. CDR3 length: 14 amino acids. V was clipped by 11 bases and J by 3 bases, with 20 bases between them. CDR3 sequence reads: CAGRSVQGFYEQYF. CDR3 bases: TGTGCCGGGAGGAGTGTCCAGGGATTCTACGAGCAGTACTTC.

The rearrangement links TRBV6-5 to TRBJ1-1, with D tentatively TRBD1 (5 bases). The CDR3 has 13 amino acids. Trimming shortened V by 5 bases and J by 1 base, and 8 bases separated the two germline ends. Looked up from germline, CDR1 is MNHEY and CDR2 is SVGAGI. Here the CDR3 reads CASSPQGNTEAFF. The CDR3 DNA reads as TGTGCCAGCAGTCCCCAGGGGAACACTGAAGCTTTCTTT.

The rearrangement links TRBV6-5 to TRBJ1-4, with 7 nucleotides matching TRBD1. The V segment lost 8 bases and the J segment 6 bases; nucleotides outside the gene matches: 6. There are 13 residues in the CDR3. The V gene's germline CDR1 is MNHEY and CDR2 SVGAGI. CDR3 loop: CASGRDRDEKLFF. The CDR3 DNA reads as TGTGCCAGCGGGCGAGACAGGGATGAAAAACTGTTTTTT.